The present entry profiles one T cell receptor (beta chain) with its context. This sample is drawn from a study of T cells after yellow fever vaccination. For the study at large: Some fractions had low cell numbers, and these were prepared with SMART-Seq v4 Ultra Low Input. General study findings and limits: The secondary response was weaker but peaked faster, day 5 versus 15. Clones that expanded after primary vaccination mostly reappeared after the booster (over 95% CD4, 70% to 90% CD8).

TCRdb called the 5' RACE reads again in MiXCR, with one record for every CDR3 protein. The table lists 65,000 to 90,000 distinct CDR3 sequences, 10% to 15% of them singletons. The CDR3 spans 15 residues. J was trimmed by 6 bases and V by 6 bases; bases with no gene match: 10. This sequence joins TRBV12-3 or TRBV12-4 and TRBJ2-3, with 9 positions matching TRBD1. The material was CD8+ T cells not binding an NS4B(214-222) dextramer, sorted from PBMCs, obtained approximately 22 days after the first yellow fever vaccination. The TCR was taken from a man younger than 35 who received the YFV17D yellow fever vaccine. The CDR3 sequence: CASRPNRGQGDTQYF. The CDR3 nucleotides read TGTGCCAGCAGACCGAACAGGGGGCAGGGGGATACGCAGTATTTT.